This TCR beta chain was retrieved from a study of CD8 T cells in ankylosing spondylitis (dated by TCRdb to the late 2010s). Regarding the study in general: The study profiled T cell receptor beta repertoires in healthy donors and ankylosing spondylitis patients to find disease-linked TCR variants. The whole study cohort included about a hundred healthy donors and about two dozen ankylosing spondylitis patients. Peripheral blood samples were taken, and synovial fluid was additionally collected from ankylosing spondylitis patients. What the work shows at the level of the full study, not this receptor alone: Some TCR beta motif variants had previously been reported in synovial fluid and blood of reactive arthritis patients, which suggested common disease-initiation mechanisms. The disease-linked clones were reported to be significantly enriched in matched synovial fluid samples from ankylosing spondylitis patients. A CD8+ phenotype was shown by the disease-linked clones, which were found at relatively low frequencies in peripheral blood. A TCR beta motif made up of several highly homologous amino acid variants appeared to be characteristic of blood from ankylosing spondylitis patients.

This clonotype has a handful of counts. The target of this receptor is not known. Base-call qualities are not available, and no considerably larger clone is one nucleotide away. TCRdb shows the sequencer as Illumina HiSeq 2500. TCR beta libraries were prepared by quantitative 5'-RACE with molecular barcodes. Processing in the source paper ran as follows. A new computational method, built on a probabilistic model of VDJ rearrangement, was used to identify disease-linked TCR variants. TCRdb itself trimmed the public reads at Q25 with fastp, ran MiXCR and retained productive beta chains. All rows with the same CDR3 protein become a single entry with the most common DNA and genes. TCRdb, not the authors, supplied the V and J calls. Counted in this sample were about 170,000 distinct CDR3 sequences; about 16% of them appeared once. Approximately 7.8% of the sample rests with the top ten. After removal of 3 bases from V and 3 bases from J, the junction retains 11 bases not matched to a gene. The CDR3 holds 17 amino acids from the cysteine to the phenylalanine. Only the CDR3 DNA stays, 51 bases, in frame from base 1. In the germline V gene (reference sequence), CDR1 corresponds to DFQATT and CDR2 to SNEGSKA.

Sequencing used blood, either unsorted or a sorted T cell fraction (not recorded which). The chain is encoded by TRBV20-1 joined to TRBJ2-1; 10 bases in the middle match TRBD2. This clonotype originated in a male donor with ankylosing spondylitis or in good health (not recorded which). DNA sequence: TGCAGTGCTAGGATGTCGGGGAAGCGGGGGGGCTACAATGAGCAGTTCTTC. It is translated as CSARMSGKRGGYNEQFF.